This T cell receptor (beta chain) was sequenced for a study of T cell responses to AZD1222 COVID-19 vaccine. Regarding this clone: Its antigen is unidentified.

Clones were read by immunoSEQ multiplex PCR, and TCRdb kept only the in-frame ones, dropping some. Of some 100,000 clones in the sample, about nine tenths are singletons; the top ten hold roughly a tenth. Germline V gene sequence: CDR1 SGHTA, CDR2 FQGNSA. V was pared by 0 bases and J by 7 bases, with 16 bases between. This CDR3 contains 16 residues. Whole-study results and caveats: Clonal diversity was possibly underestimated, and white British individuals and females predominated among donors. All repertoire sampling was performed exclusively after the peak T cell response. Two doses of AZD1222 preceded a rise in Spike-specific TCR breadth and depth.

This specimen consisted of peripheral blood, obtained on day 0 of AZD1222 vaccination. V and J are TRBV7-2 and TRBJ2-1; D gene ambiguous. This TCR was recovered from an adult in good health. The CDR3 reads CASSLAPGPTWNEQFF. The CDR3 DNA reads TGTGCCAGCAGCTTAGCCCCCGGGCCCACGTGGAATGAGCAGTTCTTC.